This TCR beta chain was sequenced for a study of blood T cell repertoires in COVID-19. Whole-study context: Researchers got acute and convalescent COVID-19 samples from the United States, Italy and Spain. The analysed material was cDNA or gDNA that came from T cells, B-cell-depleted T cells, or PBMCs.

TCRdb's table, derived via immunoSEQ multiplex PCR, lists solely in-frame clones and lacks some. This sample has approximately 70,000 clones; 75% to 95% occur once, and the top ten carry 7.3%. Sequenced material: peripheral blood. The clonotype was recovered from a man between 35 and 55 years old with COVID-19, enrolled during active disease.

The CDR3: CASSSDRSGYTF. CDR3 DNA sequence: TGCGCCAGCAGCTCAGACAGGAGTGGCTACACCTTC. This chain uses TRBV5-1 with TRBJ1-2, with D tentatively TRBD1 (6 bases). V was cut by 3 bases and J by 7 bases, with 10 bases left in between. From germline, CDR1 is SGHRS and CDR2 YFSETQ. The CDR3 sequence is 12 residues long.